What follows are 17 T cell receptor beta chains derived from one specimen sequenced in a study of blood T cell repertoires in COVID-19. Assay: immunoSEQ multiplex PCR; the TCRdb copy retains only in-frame clones and omits some. This sample yields roughly 260,000 clones, of which roughly 90% are seen a single time; around 2% belongs to the top ten. Sample: peripheral blood. The receptors originated from a woman aged 40 to 50 who had recovered from COVID-19.

V gene TRBV6-5 combines with J gene TRBJ1-5, with 8 positions matching TRBD1. The CDR3 runs to 15 residues. Germline loops: CDR1 MNHEY, CDR2 SVGAGI. J gave up 2 bases and V 5 bases, and 5 bases lay outside the gene matches. CDR3 amino acids: CASSIDRGGNQPQHF. CDR3 nucleotides: TGTGCCAGCAGTATTGACAGGGGCGGCAATCAGCCCCAGCATTTT.

This rearrangement joins TRBV19 to TRBJ2-1; D is perhaps TRBD1 (5 bases). Trimming stripped 3 bases from V and 10 bases from J, with 16 bases between. CDR1 LNHDA and CDR2 SQIVND come from the germline V gene (reference sequence). This CDR3 has 14 residues. The CDR3 DNA reads as TGTGCCAGTAGTATTTCATCCAGGGCCGACGAGCAGTTCTTC. Its protein product is CASSISSRADEQFF. The whole variable domain, filled in from reference TRBV19 and TRBJ2-1, reads DGGITQSPKYLFRKEGQNVTLSCEQNLNHDAMYWYRQDPGQGLRLIYYSQIVNDFQKGDIAEGYSVSREKKESFPLTVTSAQKNPTAFYLCASSISSRADEQFFGPGTRLTVL.

This clone occurred a few times. The chain is built from TRBV20-1 and TRBJ2-3, with D uncertain. The germline V and J ends were trimmed by 3 bases and 4 bases, with 11 bases remaining between them. The CDR3 extends over 13 amino acids. Germline-derived CDR1 and CDR2 are DFQATT and SNEGSKA (reference sequence). The CDR3 region is CSASMVAADTQYF. DNA for the CDR3: TGCAGTGCTAGTATGGTAGCTGCAGATACGCAGTATTTT.

The chain links TRBV11-3 to TRBJ2-1, with TRBD2 identical over 8 bases. CDR3 size: 17 residues. Germline V lookup: CDR1 SGHNT, CDR2 YENEEA. The J segment lost 6 bases and the V segment lost 5 bases, leaving 15 bases of the junction unmatched. Written as DNA, the CDR3 is TGTGCCAGCAGCCACCCCCGGGGGGCGGGGGGCGGCAATGAGCAGTTCTTC. It encodes CASSHPRGAGGGNEQFF. The full variable domain, completed using reference TRBV11-3 and TRBJ2-1, is EAGVVQSPRYKIIEKKQPVAFWCNPISGHNTLYWYLQNLGQGPELLIRYENEEAVDDSQLPKDRFSAERLKGVDSTLKIQPAELGDSAVYLCASSHPRGAGGGNEQFFGPGTRLTVL.

The genes are TRBV28 and TRBJ1-4, with D tentatively TRBD1 (6 bases). The CDR3 extends over 13 amino acids. Germline CDR1 MDHEN, CDR2 SYDVKM. Trimming pared 6 bases from V and 8 bases from J, leaving 13 bases between. CDR3: CASRTGTPEKLFF. The CDR3 nucleotides read TGTGCCAGCAGAACCGGGACACCCGAAAAACTGTTTTTT.

The chain joins TRBV25-1 to TRBJ2-7; 9 positions match TRBD1. Per the germline V gene, CDR1 is MGHDK and CDR2 is SYGVNS. The length of the CDR3 is 15 residues. The V and J ends lost 3 bases and 6 bases, in that order; junction bases with no gene match: 9. CDR3 region: CASSETGTGRGEQYF. The CDR3, as DNA: TGTGCCAGCAGTGAGACCGGGACAGGGCGAGGCGAGCAGTACTTC.

V usage is TRBV19 and J usage is TRBJ2-5, with TRBD2 matching over 13 bases. The germline gives CDR1 LNHDA, CDR2 SQIVND (reference sequence). The CDR3 extends over 18 amino acids. The trim removed 5 bases at V and 7 bases at J, leaving 16 bases unmatched. CDR3 residues: CASSSGLAGATALGTQYF. CDR3 sequence (DNA): TGTGCCAGTAGTTCCGGACTAGCGGGAGCCACGGCCCTAGGGACCCAGTACTTC.

The CDR3 DNA sequence: TGTGCCAGTAGTATCCGCTACGGACAAGACTATGGCTACACCTTC. It yields the protein CASSIRYGQDYGYTF. V is TRBV19 and J is TRBJ1-2; maybe TRBD1 (5 bases). Germline V gene sequence: CDR1 LNHDA, CDR2 SQIVND (reference sequence). Trimming left V 3 bases short and J 3 bases short, with 14 bases between. There are 15 residues in the CDR3.

In regard to this clone: The same CDR3 can be traced to other DNA sequences in this sample. The rearrangement uses TRBV5-1 and TRBJ1-6; maybe TRBD1 (5 bases). The germline CDR1 and CDR2 sequences are SGHRS and YFSETQ. The V and J ends lost 4 bases and 10 bases respectively, with 18 bases between them. This CDR3 region has 15 residues. The CDR3 here is CASSLEGREESPLHF. CDR3 nucleotides: TGCGCCAGCAGCCTGGAGGGCAGGGAGGAATCACCCCTCCACTTT.

The sample holds one count of this clone. The gene calls are TRBV7-2 and TRBJ1-3; 7 bases map to TRBD1. This CDR3 contains 15 residues. Unmatched junction bases numbered 5, after V lost 6 bases and J lost 0 bases. CDR1 and CDR2 from the germline V gene are SGHTA and FQGNSA. The CDR3 here is CASSSGQTSGNTIYF. The CDR3 DNA is TGTGCCAGCAGTTCGGGACAGACCTCTGGAAACACCATATATTTT. Full variable domain (missing parts from reference TRBV7-2 and TRBJ1-3): GAGVSQSPSNKVTEKGKDVELRCDPISGHTALYWYRQSLGQGLEFLIYFQGNSAPDKSGLPSDRFSAERTGGSVSTLTIQRTQQEDSAVYLCASSSGQTSGNTIYFGEGSWLTVV.

V is TRBV2 and J is TRBJ2-7, with 9 bases aligning to TRBD2. J lost 4 bases, V lost 7 bases, and 20 bases had no gene match. The germline V gene encodes CDR1 SNHLY and CDR2 FYNNEI. The CDR3 is made up of 18 amino acids. Here the CDR3 DNA reads TGTGCCAGCACATTTCAAAAAAGTAGCGGGAGTATTCCGTACGAGCAGTACTTC. Translated, it gives CASTFQKSSGSIPYEQYF.

The DNA for the CDR3 is TGTGCCAGCAGTTTGGCCCAAGGGGACCAAGAGACCCAGTACTTC. Its protein is CASSLAQGDQETQYF. V is TRBV6-5 and J is TRBJ2-5; possibly TRBD1 for D (5 bases). The CDR3 extends over 15 amino acids. CDR1 MNHEY and CDR2 SVGAGI come from the germline V gene. V lost 4 bases and J 0 bases, leaving 12 bases between the germline ends.

The CDR3 sequence: CASSNRDSSYEQYF. The CDR3 coding sequence is TGTGCCAGCAGCAATAGGGACAGTTCCTACGAGCAGTACTTC. J is TRBJ2-7 and V is TRBV6-5; 7 bases are a match to TRBD1. V was clipped by 6 bases and J by 1 base; unmatched bases: 6. This CDR3 has 14 residues. The germline CDR1 and CDR2 sequences are MNHEY and SVGAGI.

V usage is TRBV9 and J usage is TRBJ2-7; the D gene is possibly TRBD1 (6 bases). The V gene's germline CDR1 is SGDLS and CDR2 YYNGEE. Trimming cost V 5 bases and J 2 bases, with 14 bases left between them. The CDR3 totals 14 residues. The CDR3 loop reads CASSPPGHPYEQYF. The CDR3 bases are TGTGCCAGCAGTCCACCGGGACACCCCTACGAGCAGTACTTC.

The chain's CDR3 is CASSLVGESYEQYF. CDR3 nucleotides: TGTGCCAGCAGCTTAGTCGGGGAATCCTACGAGCAGTACTTC. This chain joins TRBV11-2 and TRBJ2-7, with a weak D call TRBD2 (5 bases). Trimming removed 1 base from V and 1 base from J, with 8 bases in between. The CDR3 spans 14 residues. Germline CDR1 and CDR2: SGHAT and FQNNGV.

In this sample, this clone turned up once. The chain uses TRBV11-2 and TRBJ2-5; 8 positions agree with TRBD2. The CDR3 is 16 residues long. The V gene end was trimmed by 5 bases and the J gene end by 5 bases; junction bases not matched to a gene: 13. Germline V CDR1 and CDR2: SGHAT, FQNNGV. As DNA, the CDR3 is TGTGCCAGCAGCAATCCCCCGCGGCCGGGAGGGGAGACCCAGTACTTC. Its protein product is CASSNPPRPGGETQYF.

Comments on this clone: At the DNA level, this CDR3 is encoded by other sequences in the same sample as well. V usage is TRBV7-9 and J usage is TRBJ1-3, with 7 bases identical to TRBD1. Per the germline V gene, CDR1 is SEHNR and CDR2 is FQNEAQ (reference sequence). This CDR3 contains 14 residues. V shed 5 bases, J shed 2 bases, and the junction held 3 bases outside the gene matches. CDR3 nucleotides: TGTGCCAGCAGCCTACAGGGGACTGGAAACACCATATATTTT. As protein: CASSLQGTGNTIYF.